This T cell receptor beta chain was observed in a study of cytomegalovirus exposure and HLA in healthy donors. 13 Jbeta primers and 60 Vbeta primers were used for the PCR. Clones were read by immunoSEQ multiplex PCR, and TCRdb kept only the in-frame ones, dropping some. The sample shows roughly 150,000 clones, 85% of them seen only once. Trimming removed 7 bases from V and 5 bases from J, with 8 bases in between. Germline loops: CDR1 SQVTM, CDR2 ANQGSEA. This CDR3 region has 10 residues. As for this clone: No antigen is known for it.

Findings and limits, study-wide: Most likely, a cluster of highly shared sequence variants arose as a sequencing artifact. For cytomegalovirus status, the classifier reportedly gave diagnoses with high specificity and sensitivity. Prediction of most subjects' HLA-A and HLA-B alleles by TCR beta sequences was reportedly accurate.

This chain uses TRBV29-1 with TRBJ2-5; D is ambiguous. Sequenced input: PBMCs. The receptor comes from a woman between 18 and 30 years old in good health and CMV-seronegative. The DNA for the CDR3 is TGCAGCGCCCCCGAGGAGACCCAGTACTTC. Translating it yields CSAPEETQYF.